This passage covers 27 T cell receptor beta chains from one sample sequenced in a study of post-analysis software for immune sequencing data. These receptors have no identified antigens. Included in the TCR beta cDNA libraries were unique molecular identifiers. In TCRdb, the PCR reads were re-called with MiXCR into one record per CDR3 protein. The repertoire holds about 200,000 distinct CDR3 sequences, with over 25% as singletons. Notes on the study in general: TRBV5-6, TRBV5-1 and TRBV20-1 belonged to a set of roughly five TRBV segments that were more frequent in patients than controls.

The sequenced sample consisted of blood. These receptors were taken from a girl aged 2-17 years with multiple sclerosis.

As concerns this clonotype: This sequence may be a read error, since a much larger clone differs from it by one base. The V gene is TRBV29-1, the J gene TRBJ2-7; 8 bases agree with TRBD1. The trim removed 7 bases at V and 4 bases at J, leaving 12 bases unmatched. Germline lookup yields CDR1 SQVTM and CDR2 ANQGSEA. The CDR3 length is 14 residues. CDR3 in DNA: TGCAGCGATCCAGCAGGGGGCGATTTTTACGAGCAGTACTTC. It encodes CSDPAGGDFYEQYF.

This sequence joins TRBV14 and TRBJ1-3; the D is unclear. CDR1 SGHDN and CDR2 FVKESK come from the germline V gene. This CDR3 spans 14 amino acids. V was cut by 4 bases and J by 1 base, with 8 bases left in between. CDR3 DNA sequence: TGTGCCAGCAGCCGCTCGGGTTCTGGAAACACCATATATTTT. It codes for CASSRSGSGNTIYF.

This clonotype was picked up many times. The chain couples TRBV20-1 to TRBJ1-2; D is unresolved. Trimming left V 3 bases short and J 6 bases short, with 14 bases between. This CDR3 has 13 amino acids. The V gene's germline CDR1 is DFQATT and CDR2 SNEGSKA (reference sequence). The CDR3 sequence is CSARNLYKDGYTF. For the CDR3, the DNA is TGCAGTGCTAGGAATCTGTACAAGGATGGCTACACCTTC.

Points on this clonotype: With a much larger clone just one base away, this may be a read error. The chain links TRBV5-1 to TRBJ2-5, with 8 bases matching TRBD1. Near its end, the DNA agrees better with TRBJ2-7, so the J call may be wrong. This CDR3 has 14 residues. From germline, CDR1 is SGHRS and CDR2 YFSETQ. The CDR3 nucleotides read TGCGCCAGCAGCCCCAGGACAGGGCTGAGCGAGCAGTACTTC. Protein: CASSPRTGLSEQYF.

There are many counts of this clonotype. J is TRBJ2-1 and V is TRBV15; D might be TRBD1 or TRBD2, each matching 7 bases. Germline CDR1 is LNHNV and CDR2 is YYDKDF (reference sequence). The CDR3 consists of 16 residues. Trimming cost V 5 bases and J 3 bases, with 17 bases left between them. The CDR3 reads CATSGRAQGIYNEQFF. The CDR3 DNA reads as TGTGCCACCAGCGGGAGGGCACAGGGGATCTACAATGAGCAGTTCTTC.

This clonotype came up a few times. Germline and junction disagree at one end, which may indicate a read error. The chain is built from TRBV3-1 and TRBJ1-4; maybe TRBD1 (6 bases). Germline V gene data show CDR1 as LGHDT and CDR2 as YNNKEL (reference sequence). The CDR3 spans 14 residues. CDR3 sequence reads: CASSLKGVGEKLFF. The CDR3 DNA reads TGTGCTAGCAGCCTTAAGGGGGTCGGTGAAAAACTGTTTTTT.

As for this clonotype: This may arise from a read error, as a much more abundant clone is one base away. V gene TRBV29-1 combines with J gene TRBJ2-7, with 7 bases lining up with TRBD2. The CDR3 sequence is 11 residues long. Germline values: CDR1 SQVTM, CDR2 ANQGSEA. V was clipped by 1 base and J by 6 bases; unmatched bases: 0. In DNA form, the CDR3 reads TGCAGCGTTGAAGCGGGGGGCGAGCAGTACTTC. It encodes CSVEAGGEQYF.

The V and J genes are TRBV6-1 and TRBJ1-1; weak D call: TRBD1 (5 bases). The CDR3 runs 12 residues. Germline-derived CDR1 and CDR2 are MNHNS and SASEGT. With 5 bases removed from V and 11 bases from J, the gap between germline ends came to 15 bases. The CDR3 here is CASSTYRLAAFF. The CDR3 nucleotides read TGTGCCAGCAGTACCTACAGGCTTGCGGCTTTCTTT.

This clonotype was picked up one time. Since a much larger clone is just one base distant, this may be a read error. The chain has TRBV10-3 and TRBJ2-1; TRBD2 aligns across 9 bases. Trimming took 4 bases from V and 5 from J; bases not matched to a gene: 12. Germline V gives CDR1 ENHRY, CDR2 SYGVKD. This CDR3 spans 17 amino acids. CDR3 sequence (DNA): TGTGCCATCAGTGGGTCAATGGCTAGCGGGGACCACAATGAGCAGTTCTTC. It yields the protein CAISGSMASGDHNEQFF.

This chain joins TRBV14 and TRBJ1-4; D unresolved. V gave up 3 bases and J gave up 7 bases, with 6 bases separating them. The germline V gene encodes CDR1 SGHDN and CDR2 FVKESK. The CDR3 loop spans 12 amino acids. CDR3 DNA sequence: TGTGCCAGCAGCCATAGACCTGAAAAACTGTTTTTT. Protein product: CASSHRPEKLFF.

This sequence joins TRBV2 and TRBJ2-1, with 11 bases lining up with TRBD2. The CDR3 contains 15 residues. Per the germline V gene, CDR1 is SNHLY and CDR2 is FYNNEI. The V segment lost 7 bases and the J segment 9 bases; nucleotides outside the gene matches: 11. In DNA form, the CDR3 reads TGTGCCAGCAACTACCTAGCGGGGGGCCTGGGTGAGCAGTTCTTC. Protein sequence: CASNYLAGGLGEQFF.

This clonotype showed up just a few times. At one boundary the junction diverges from the germline segment, which might be a read error. The chain recombines TRBV27 with TRBJ1-4; D unresolved. The CDR3 loop spans 14 amino acids. Looked up from germline, CDR1 is MNHEY and CDR2 is SMNVEV (reference sequence). Here the CDR3 DNA reads TGTGCCAGCAGGTTATCGTGGAGGCCGGAAAAACTGTTTTTT. Protein product: CASRLSWRPEKLFF.

Ten or more counts support this clonotype. This chain uses TRBV20-1 with TRBJ2-1; 7 nucleotides match TRBD2. CDR1 and CDR2 (germline): DFQATT, SNEGSKA (reference sequence). The CDR3 extends over 15 amino acids. The J segment lost 8 bases and the V segment lost 7 bases, leaving 17 bases of the junction unmatched. The CDR3 nucleotides are TGCAGTGTTAAAGCGGGGACCAGTATAACCCATGAGCAGTTCTTC. Its protein is CSVKAGTSITHEQFF.

This clonotype was observed a few times. This may be a read error: a much more frequent sequence differs by one nucleotide. The gene calls are TRBV29-1 and TRBJ2-5; TRBD1 or TRBD2 may be the D gene (7 bases each). The CDR3 contains 12 residues. Germline-derived CDR1 and CDR2 are SQVTM and ANQGSEA. The CDR3 reads CSGMTGRETLYF. CDR3 bases: TGCAGCGGAATGACAGGGAGGGAGACCCTGTACTTC.

V is TRBV2 and J is TRBJ1-1; D unresolved. Trimming took 5 bases from V and 0 from J, leaving 7 bases between them. The germline CDR1 and CDR2 sequences are SNHLY and FYNNEI. CDR3 length: 13 residues. This CDR3 is CASSNGLNTEAFF. In DNA form, the CDR3 reads TGTGCCAGCAGTAATGGGTTGAACACTGAAGCTTTCTTT.

There are a few counts of this clonotype. The chain is built from TRBV28 and TRBJ1-5, with a weak D call TRBD1 (5 bases). CDR3 length: 20 amino acids. In germline, CDR1 is MDHEN, CDR2 SYDVKM. Trimming took 3 bases from V and 3 from J, leaving 27 bases between them. The CDR3 DNA sequence: TGTGCCAGCAGTTTTGACCTTACGGGGGGAAAGGCCCCTGACAATCAGCCCCAGCATTTT. Amino acid sequence: CASSFDLTGGKAPDNQPQHF.

This clonotype occurred a few times. Being one base from a much bigger clone, this may be a read error. The rearrangement uses TRBV7-8 and TRBJ2-7; 8 bases map to TRBD1. The germline V gene has CDR1 SGHVS and CDR2 FQNEAQ. CDR3 length: 13 residues. V gave up 5 bases and J gave up 4 bases; unmatched junction bases: 4. CDR3 amino acids: CASSRDRRYEQYF. DNA of the CDR3: TGTGCCAGCAGCCGGGACAGGCGGTACGAGCAGTACTTC.

CDR3 region: CASSYTGNQPQHF. The CDR3 DNA sequence: TGTGCCAGCAGTTACACAGGGAATCAGCCCCAGCATTTT. This chain connects TRBV6-5 to TRBJ1-5; D might be TRBD1 (6 bases). The CDR3 is 13 residues long. CDR1 and CDR2 (germline): MNHEY, SVGAGI. Trimming left V 2 bases short and J 4 bases short, with 6 bases between.

The sample holds a few counts of this clonotype. The chain carries TRBV6-5 and TRBJ1-1; D possibly corresponds to TRBD1 (6 bases). In germline, CDR1 is MNHEY, CDR2 SVGAGI. The V end lost 7 bases, the J end lost 4 bases, and 16 bases lay between the germline ends. CDR3 length: 14 residues. The CDR3 loop is CASTSPRGATEAFF. CDR3 DNA: TGTGCCAGCACCTCACCACGGGGGGCCACTGAAGCTTTCTTT.

The DNA for the CDR3 is TGTGCCAGCACCAAAAGGGCGGGGGCTGCCTATGGCTACACCTTC. Translation gives CASTKRAGAAYGYTF. The V gene is TRBV7-2, the J gene TRBJ1-2, with a possible D match to TRBD1 (6 bases). Germline-derived CDR1 and CDR2 are SGHTA and FQGNSA. Trimming removed 7 bases from V and 4 bases from J, with 19 bases in between. This CDR3 contains 15 residues.

A remark on this clonotype: A much larger clone is a single base away; this may be a read error. The chain combines TRBV6-6 with TRBJ2-7; the D call may be TRBD1 or TRBD2 (6 bases each). The CDR3 has 12 residues. Germline assignment: CDR1 MNHNY and CDR2 SVGAGI (reference sequence). The CDR3 loop is CVSRGQSYEQYF. As DNA, the CDR3 is TGTGTCAGCCGGGGGCAGTCCTACGAGCAGTACTTC.

V gene TRBV5-1 combines with J gene TRBJ1-1, with D tentatively TRBD1 (5 bases). V was pared by 4 bases and J by 5 bases, with 15 bases between. This CDR3 contains 14 residues. CDR1 SGHRS and CDR2 YFSETQ come from the germline V gene. The CDR3 region has the DNA TGCGCCAGCAGCGATGCCTTCGGGGGTACTGAAGCTTTCTTT. Protein sequence: CASSDAFGGTEAFF.

V gene TRBV12-3 or TRBV12-4 combines with J gene TRBJ2-1; TRBD2 matches 8 bases. V shed 3 bases, J shed 8 bases, and the junction held 9 bases outside the gene matches. This CDR3 has 15 residues. CDR3 bases: TGTGCCAGCAGTTTTGGTAGCGGGATTAGGTATGAGCAGTTCTTC. Its translation: CASSFGSGIRYEQFF.

The chain uses TRBV5-1 and TRBJ2-1; 12 nucleotides align to TRBD2. The V and J ends lost 4 bases and 6 bases, in that order; junction bases with no gene match: 5. The CDR3 length is 15 residues. From germline, CDR1 is SGHRS and CDR2 YFSETQ. CDR3 DNA sequence: TGCGCCAGCAGCCGACTAGCGGGAGTAATCAATGAGCAGTTCTTC. Translation: CASSRLAGVINEQFF. Filled out from reference TRBV5-1 and TRBJ2-1, the complete variable domain reads KAGVTQTPRYLIKTRGQQVTLSCSPISGHRSVSWYQQTPGQGLQFLFEYFSETQRNKGNFPGRFSGRQFSNSRSEMNVSTLELGDSALYLCASSRLAGVINEQFFGPGTRLTVL.

This clonotype was observed many times. The rearrangement links TRBV20-1 to TRBJ1-6; D possibly corresponds to TRBD1 (6 bases). CDR1 and CDR2 from the germline V gene are DFQATT and SNEGSKA (reference sequence). This CDR3 has 17 amino acids. Trimming shortened V by 6 bases and J by 7 bases, and 25 bases separated the two germline ends. The CDR3 bases are TGCAGTGCCGCAATTCCACAGGGCCAGGGGTTGAATTCACCCCTCCACTTT. As protein: CSAAIPQGQGLNSPLHF.

This clonotype was seen many times. This chain links TRBV20-1 with TRBJ2-7, with D perhaps TRBD1 (7 bases). The CDR3 has 14 residues. Deletions cut 6 bases from V and 2 bases from J, with 17 bases between. Germline V CDR1 and CDR2: DFQATT, SNEGSKA (reference sequence). CDR3 sequence reads: CSAYQRGTAYEQYF. As DNA, the CDR3 is TGCAGTGCCTACCAACGGGGGACAGCCTACGAGCAGTACTTC.

The table lists this clonotype with many counts. V is TRBV3-1 and J is TRBJ2-7; D possibly corresponds to TRBD2 (6 bases). The CDR3 runs to 14 residues. Germline V gives CDR1 LGHDT, CDR2 YNNKEL (reference sequence). The germline V and J ends were trimmed by 2 bases and 5 bases, with 13 bases remaining between them. The CDR3 loop is CASSQTPRGNEQYF. For the CDR3, the DNA is TGTGCCAGCAGCCAAACCCCGCGGGGAAACGAGCAGTACTTC.